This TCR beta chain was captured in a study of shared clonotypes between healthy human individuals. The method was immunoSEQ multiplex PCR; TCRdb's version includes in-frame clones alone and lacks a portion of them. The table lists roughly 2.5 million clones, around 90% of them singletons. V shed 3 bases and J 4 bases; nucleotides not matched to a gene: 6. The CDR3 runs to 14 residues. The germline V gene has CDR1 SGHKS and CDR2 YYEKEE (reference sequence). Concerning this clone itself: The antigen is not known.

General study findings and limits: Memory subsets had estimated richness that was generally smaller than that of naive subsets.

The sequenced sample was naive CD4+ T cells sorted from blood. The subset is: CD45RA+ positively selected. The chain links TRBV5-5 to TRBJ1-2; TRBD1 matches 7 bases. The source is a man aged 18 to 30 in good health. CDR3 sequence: CASSSARQGYGYTF. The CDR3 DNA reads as TGTGCCAGCAGCTCTGCCCGACAGGGCTATGGCTACACCTTC.